The rows below give T cell receptor beta chains drawn from one sample of a study of shared clonotypes between healthy human individuals. The repertoire was sequenced with immunoSEQ multiplex PCR; TCRdb's copy has only in-frame clones and lacks some. The repertoire holds about 1 million clones, with around 76% as singletons. Sequencing input: memory CD4+ T cells sorted from blood. Source of these receptors: a man younger than 35 in good health. Each CDR3 is given with its conserved first and last residue. D genes are given only for firm matches. Size values are once, few and many counts, or a class for expanded clones, and some rows have none.

>-|few|14|TRBV9|TRBJ2-7
CASSVAGLRDEQYF
TGTGCCAGCAGCGTAGCAGGATTGAGGGACGAGCAGTACTTC
>TRBD1|-|14|TRBV18|TRBJ1-2
CASRTGDVVTGYTF
TGTGCCAGCAGGACAGGGGACGTAGTAACGGGCTACACCTTC
>-|-|15|TRBV2|TRBJ1-2
CASSEALRGRDGYTF
TGTGCCAGCAGTGAAGCGCTTCGGGGGCGAGATGGCTACACCTTC
>TRBD2|-|16|TRBV5-5|TRBJ2-3
CASSLGTSGGTDTQYF
TGTGCCAGCAGCCTCGGGACTAGCGGGGGGACAGATACGCAGTATTTT
>-|-|14|TRBV5-4|TRBJ1-6
CASSLDRNNSPLHF
TGTGCCAGCAGCTTGGACAGGAATAATTCACCCCTCCACTTT
>-|few|15|TRBV7-2|TRBJ2-2
CASSLAEANTGELFF
TGTGCCAGCAGCTTAGCGGAAGCGAACACCGGGGAGCTGTTTTTT
>TRBD1|-|15|TRBV5-6|TRBJ2-2
CASSLDRGRTGELFF
TGTGCCAGCAGCTTGGACAGGGGGCGGACCGGGGAGCTGTTTTTT
>TRBD2|-|17|TRBV7-9|TRBJ2-2
CASSLRLAGGFTGELFF
TGTGCCAGCAGCCTTCGACTAGCGGGAGGGTTCACCGGGGAGCTGTTTTTT
>-|-|15|TRBV2|TRBJ1-5
CASSDQAASNQPQHF
TGTGCCAGCAGTGATCAGGCGGCGAGCAATCAGCCCCAGCATTTT
>-|-|14|TRBV5-1|TRBJ2-7
CASSQAWGSYEQYF
TGCGCCAGCAGCCAGGCTTGGGGTTCCTACGAGCAGTACTTC
>-|-|17|TRBV4-1|TRBJ2-5
CASSQVQRPRGQETQYF
TGCGCCAGCAGCCAAGTCCAGAGACCGAGGGGACAAGAGACCCAGTACTTC
>-|-|11|TRBV6-5|TRBJ2-3
CASSTRVAQYF
TGTGCCAGCAGCACTAGAGTCGCGCAGTATTTT
>-|-|15|TRBV5-1|TRBJ2-1
CASSLAGETYNEQFF
TGCGCCAGCAGCTTGGCGGGGGAAACCTACAATGAGCAGTTCTTC
>-|-|13|TRBV5-1|TRBJ1-6
CASSRGKDSPLHF
TGCGCCAGCTCCCGGGGGAAGGATTCACCCCTCCACTTT
>-|-|13|TRBV6-6|TRBJ2-2
CASTEGNTGELFF
TGTGCCAGCACCGAAGGGAACACCGGGGAGCTGTTTTTT
>-|once|15|TRBV14|TRBJ1-1
CASSRPGSRVTEAFF
TGTGCCAGCAGCCGCCCGGGATCCCGAGTCACTGAAGCTTTCTTT
>-|-|15|TRBV27|TRBJ1-2
CASSLSPTGNYGYTF
TGTGCCAGCAGTTTATCGCCCACAGGGAACTATGGCTACACCTTC
>-|-|17|TRBV11-3|TRBJ2-3
CASSPGWGGKETDTQYF
TGTGCCAGCAGCCCTGGTTGGGGGGGCAAGGAGACAGATACGCAGTATTTT
>-|few|15|TRBV5-1|TRBJ2-3
CASYATEVTTDTQYF
TGCGCCAGTTACGCCACTGAAGTAACCACAGATACGCAGTATTTT
>TRBD1|-|16|TRBV7-2|TRBJ1-6
CASSLYGTDYNSPLHF
TGTGCCAGCAGCTTGTACGGGACAGACTATAATTCACCCCTCCACTTT
>TRBD1|-|17|TRBV5-4|TRBJ1-6
CASSPGQGAAYNSPLHF
TGTGCCAGCAGCCCCGGACAGGGGGCAGCCTATAATTCACCCCTCCACTTT
>TRBD2|many|16|TRBV5-1|TRBJ2-5
CASSFSGTSGEETQYF
TGCGCCAGCAGCTTCTCCGGGACTAGCGGAGAAGAGACCCAGTACTTC
>-|many|14|TRBV28|TRBJ1-3
CASTRGLAGNTIYF
TGTGCCAGCACCCGGGGCCTGGCAGGAAACACCATATATTTT
>-|few|14|TRBV6-1|TRBJ1-5
CASSERGSNQPQHF
TGTGCCAGCAGTGAAAGGGGGTCCAATCAGCCCCAGCATTTT
>TRBD2|-|16|TRBV4-1|TRBJ2-7
CASSRETSGGPGEQYF
TGCGCCAGCAGCCGAGAGACTAGCGGGGGGCCAGGCGAGCAGTACTTC
>-|-|15|TRBV27|TRBJ2-1
CATRGGGTVGHEQFF
TGTGCCACCCGCGGAGGGGGGACAGTCGGGCATGAGCAGTTCTTC
>TRBD1|-|15|TRBV5-5|TRBJ1-5
CASSPTGVVGQPQHF
TGTGCCAGCAGCCCTACAGGGGTTGTGGGTCAGCCCCAGCATTTT
>TRBD2|once|18|TRBV5-6|TRBJ2-5
CASSQRFHLTSKQETQYF
TGTGCCAGCAGCCAACGGTTCCACCTGACTAGCAAACAAGAGACCCAGTACTTC
>-|many|14|TRBV28|TRBJ1-2
CASSLRERGYGYTF
TGTGCCAGCAGTCTTAGGGAAAGGGGCTATGGCTACACCTTC
>-|few|14|TRBV19|TRBJ2-3
CASSIWGRTDTQYF
TGTGCCAGTAGTATCTGGGGGAGGACAGATACGCAGTATTTT
>-|-|14|TRBV27|TRBJ2-7
CASREGTVSYEQYF
TGTGCCAGCAGGGAGGGGACAGTCTCGTACGAGCAGTACTTC
>TRBD1|-|17|TRBV4-1|TRBJ2-5
CASSQEGVPGGQETQYF
TGCGCCAGCAGCCAAGAGGGTGTCCCAGGGGGACAAGAGACCCAGTACTTC
>TRBD2|-|18|TRBV5-1|TRBJ2-5
CASSRVFSGRAGGETQYF
TGCGCCAGCAGCCGCGTCTTCAGCGGGAGGGCCGGGGGGGAGACCCAGTACTTC
>-|-|17|TRBV9|TRBJ1-1
CASSPPLSAYRGTEAFF
TGTGCCAGCAGCCCCCCTCTATCGGCATATCGGGGCACTGAAGCTTTCTTT
>TRBD2|-|15|TRBV11-3|TRBJ2-5
CASSLTSGGQETQYF
TGTGCCAGCAGCCTTACTAGCGGGGGACAAGAGACCCAGTACTTC
>-|few|15|TRBV5-8|TRBJ1-1
CASSLEGRWSTEAFF
TGTGCCAGCAGCTTGGAGGGGAGGTGGAGCACTGAAGCTTTCTTT
>TRBD1|-|16|TRBV6-6|TRBJ1-2
CASSYSSEGGSGGYTF
TGTGCCAGCAGTTACTCGTCGGAAGGGGGCTCTGGTGGCTACACCTTC
>-|-|15|TRBV5-1|TRBJ2-3
CASSLGGADTDTQYF
TGCGCCAGCAGCTTGGGAGGGGCTGATACAGATACGCAGTATTTT
>-|-|13|TRBV9|TRBJ2-5
CASSPQASGTQYF
TGTGCCAGCAGCCCCCAGGCCTCAGGGACCCAGTACTTC
>-|-|15|TRBV27|TRBJ2-2
CASSFGRGVGGELFF
TGTGCCAGCAGTTTTGGGCGGGGAGTAGGGGGGGAGCTGTTTTTT
>-|once|17|TRBV11-2|TRBJ2-3
CASSSPGSQGGTDTQYF
TGTGCCAGCAGCTCCCCCGGCAGCCAGGGAGGCACAGATACGCAGTATTTT
>-|-|15|TRBV2|TRBJ2-2
CASGAALQGTGELFF
TGTGCCAGCGGGGCGGCCCTTCAGGGCACCGGGGAGCTGTTTTTT
>-|-|11|TRBV30|TRBJ2-7
CAWGDGYEQYF
TGTGCCTGGGGAGATGGGTACGAGCAGTACTTC
>-|few|16|TRBV5-1|TRBJ2-2
CASSLTGAMNTGELFF
TGCGCCAGCAGCTTGACGGGAGCAATGAACACCGGGGAGCTGTTTTTT
>-|few|17|TRBV5-4|TRBJ1-2
CASGEGRVLSANYGYTF
TGTGCGAGCGGTGAGGGAAGGGTCCTGTCAGCTAACTATGGCTACACCTTC
>TRBD1|-|13|TRBV10-3|TRBJ2-1
CAIKQGATDEQFF
TGTGCCATCAAACAGGGGGCTACAGATGAGCAGTTCTTC
>TRBD2|-|16|TRBV10-1|TRBJ2-1
CASSRGTSGRRNEQFF
TGCGCCAGCAGCCGCGGGACTAGCGGGAGAAGGAATGAGCAGTTCTTC
>-|-|11|TRBV30|TRBJ1-2
CAWSEKGSTTF
TGTGCCTGGAGTGAAAAAGGGTCTACCACCTTC
>TRBD2|-|16|TRBV5-1|TRBJ2-5
CASSLAQLAEQETQYF
TGCGCCAGCAGCTTGGCCCAGCTAGCGGAACAAGAGACCCAGTACTTC
>-|-|13|TRBV9|TRBJ1-1
CASSPDFYTEAFF
TGTGCCAGCAGCCCCGACTTTTACACTGAAGCTTTCTTT
>-|-|12|TRBV29-1|TRBJ1-1
CSVVRGGDEAFF
TGCAGCGTTGTGCGGGGCGGGGATGAAGCTTTCTTT
>TRBD1|-|15|TRBV18|TRBJ2-7
CASSPGTGLRNEQYF
TGTGCCAGCTCACCCGGGACAGGGCTTAGGAACGAGCAGTACTTC
>TRBD1|-|17|TRBV5-1|TRBJ2-7
CASSLAVGQGYPYEQYF
TGCGCCAGCAGCTTGGCCGTAGGACAGGGTTACCCATACGAGCAGTACTTC
>-|-|14|TRBV5-1|TRBJ2-5
CASSLAGRQETQYF
TGCGCCAGCAGCTTGGCGGGCAGACAAGAGACCCAGTACTTC
>-|-|13|TRBV18|TRBJ1-4
CASSPDLNEKLFF
TGTGCCAGCTCACCGGATCTTAATGAAAAACTGTTTTTT
>-|-|13|TRBV10-2|TRBJ1-1
CASTIQGWAEAFF
TGCGCCAGCACTATCCAGGGGTGGGCTGAAGCTTTCTTT
>-|-|13|TRBV4-3|TRBJ1-6
CASSQELRSPLHF
TGCGCCAGCAGCCAAGAACTCAGATCACCCCTCCACTTT
>-|many|13|TRBV11-2|TRBJ2-1
CASSLAGTPKQFF
TGTGCCAGCAGCTTAGCCGGGACCCCAAAACAGTTCTTC
>-|-|15|TRBV7-2|TRBJ2-3
CASSLIFLATDTQYF
TGTGCCAGCAGCTTAATCTTCTTAGCGACAGATACGCAGTATTTT
>TRBD1|-|14|TRBV2|TRBJ2-3
CASSEVEGADTQYF
TGTGCCAGCAGTGAAGTCGAGGGGGCGGATACGCAGTATTTT